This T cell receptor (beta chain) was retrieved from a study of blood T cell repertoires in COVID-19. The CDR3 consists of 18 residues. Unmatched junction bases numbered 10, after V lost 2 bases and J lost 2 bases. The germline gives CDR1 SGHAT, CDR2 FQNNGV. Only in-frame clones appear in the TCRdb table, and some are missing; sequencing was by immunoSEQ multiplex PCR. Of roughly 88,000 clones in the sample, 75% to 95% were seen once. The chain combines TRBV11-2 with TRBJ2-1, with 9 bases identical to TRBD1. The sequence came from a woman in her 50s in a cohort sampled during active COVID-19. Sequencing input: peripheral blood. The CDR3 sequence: CASSLRVMDRGTYNEQFF. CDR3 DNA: TGTGCCAGCAGCTTAAGGGTGATGGACAGGGGCACCTACAATGAGCAGTTCTTC.